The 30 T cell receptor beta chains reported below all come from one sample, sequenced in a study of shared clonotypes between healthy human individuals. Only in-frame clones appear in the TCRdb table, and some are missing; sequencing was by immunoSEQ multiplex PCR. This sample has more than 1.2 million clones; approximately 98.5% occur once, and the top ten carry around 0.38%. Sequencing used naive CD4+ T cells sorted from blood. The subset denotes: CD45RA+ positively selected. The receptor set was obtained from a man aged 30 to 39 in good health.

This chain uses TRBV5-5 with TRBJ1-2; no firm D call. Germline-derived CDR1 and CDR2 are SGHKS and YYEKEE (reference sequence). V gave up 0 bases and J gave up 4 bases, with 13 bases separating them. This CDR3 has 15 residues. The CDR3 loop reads CASSLGFREAYGYTF. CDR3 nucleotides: TGTGCCAGCAGCTTGGGCTTCCGGGAAGCCTATGGCTACACCTTC.

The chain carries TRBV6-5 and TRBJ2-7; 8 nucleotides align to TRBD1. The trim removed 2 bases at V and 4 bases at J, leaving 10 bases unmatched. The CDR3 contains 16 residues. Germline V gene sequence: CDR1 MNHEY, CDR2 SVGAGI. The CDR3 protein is CASSYAGTGPIYEQYF. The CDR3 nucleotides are TGTGCCAGCAGTTACGCGGGGACAGGCCCCATATACGAGCAGTACTTC.

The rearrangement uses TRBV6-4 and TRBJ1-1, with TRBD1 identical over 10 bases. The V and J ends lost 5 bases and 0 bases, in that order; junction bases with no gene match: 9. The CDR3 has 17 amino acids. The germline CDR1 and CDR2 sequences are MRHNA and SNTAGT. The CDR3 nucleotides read TGTGCCAGCAGTCCTAGGGACAGGGGTGGGTTGAACACTGAAGCTTTCTTT. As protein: CASSPRDRGGLNTEAFF.

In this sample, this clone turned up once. The CDR3 loop reads CASSQDSLYEQYF. CDR3 coding DNA: TGTGCCAGCAGCCAGGACAGCCTCTACGAGCAGTACTTC. The rearrangement joins TRBV7-4 to TRBJ2-7; tentatively, D is TRBD1 (6 bases). V dropped 5 bases and J dropped 3 bases, with 11 bases sitting between them. Germline V gene lookup returns CDR1 SGHVT and CDR2 SQSDAQ. There are 13 residues in the CDR3.

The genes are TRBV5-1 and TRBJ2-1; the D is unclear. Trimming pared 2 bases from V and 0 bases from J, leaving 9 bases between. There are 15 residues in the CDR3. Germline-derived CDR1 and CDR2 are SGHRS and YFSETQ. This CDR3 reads CASSLDISSYNEQFF. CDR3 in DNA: TGCGCCAGCAGCTTAGACATTAGCTCCTACAATGAGCAGTTCTTC.

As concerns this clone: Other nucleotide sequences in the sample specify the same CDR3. The CDR3 here is CASSPGLSSYNEQFF. For the CDR3, the DNA is TGCGCCAGCAGCCCAGGACTGTCCTCCTACAATGAGCAGTTCTTC. The gene calls are TRBV5-1 and TRBJ2-1; the D gene is possibly TRBD2 (5 bases). Trimming left V 4 bases short and J 0 bases short, with 11 bases between. The CDR3 sequence is 15 residues long. Germline V gene sequence: CDR1 SGHRS, CDR2 YFSETQ.

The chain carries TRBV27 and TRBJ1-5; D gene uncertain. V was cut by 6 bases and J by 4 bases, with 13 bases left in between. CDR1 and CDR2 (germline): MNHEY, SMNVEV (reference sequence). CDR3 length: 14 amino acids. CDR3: CASSRAPGNQPQHF. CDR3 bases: TGTGCCAGCAGCCGGGCCCCGGGTAATCAGCCCCAGCATTTT.

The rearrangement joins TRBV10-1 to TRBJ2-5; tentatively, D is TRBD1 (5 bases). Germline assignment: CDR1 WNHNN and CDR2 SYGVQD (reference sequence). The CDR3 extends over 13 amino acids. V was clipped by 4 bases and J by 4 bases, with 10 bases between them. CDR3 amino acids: CASSADRRETQYF. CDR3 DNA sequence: TGCGCCAGCAGTGCAGACAGACGAGAGACCCAGTACTTC.

The CDR3: CASSLERGRPSTDTQYF. Here the CDR3 DNA reads TGTGCCAGCAGCTTGGAGCGGGGGCGGCCTAGCACAGATACGCAGTATTTT. V is TRBV5-6 and J is TRBJ2-3, with TRBD2 matching 8 bases. This CDR3 is 17 amino acids long. CDR1 SGHDT and CDR2 YYEEEE come from the germline V gene. V lost 0 bases and J lost 0; bases outside the gene matches: 6.

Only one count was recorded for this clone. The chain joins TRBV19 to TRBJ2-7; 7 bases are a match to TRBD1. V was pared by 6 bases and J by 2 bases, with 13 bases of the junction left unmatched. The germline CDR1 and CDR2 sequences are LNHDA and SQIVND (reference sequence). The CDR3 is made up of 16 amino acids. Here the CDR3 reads CASRTPGKGGTYEQYF. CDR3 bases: TGTGCCAGTAGGACCCCAGGGAAAGGGGGCACCTACGAGCAGTACTTC. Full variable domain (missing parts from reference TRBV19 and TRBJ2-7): DGGITQSPKYLFRKEGQNVTLSCEQNLNHDAMYWYRQDPGQGLRLIYYSQIVNDFQKGDIAEGYSVSREKKESFPLTVTSAQKNPTAFYLCASRTPGKGGTYEQYFGPGTRLTVT.

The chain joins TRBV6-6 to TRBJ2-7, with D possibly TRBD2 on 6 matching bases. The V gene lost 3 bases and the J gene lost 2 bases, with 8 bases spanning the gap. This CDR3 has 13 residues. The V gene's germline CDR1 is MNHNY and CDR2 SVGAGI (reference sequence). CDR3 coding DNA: TGTGCCAGCAGTTATAGCGGAACCTACGAGCAGTACTTC. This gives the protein CASSYSGTYEQYF.

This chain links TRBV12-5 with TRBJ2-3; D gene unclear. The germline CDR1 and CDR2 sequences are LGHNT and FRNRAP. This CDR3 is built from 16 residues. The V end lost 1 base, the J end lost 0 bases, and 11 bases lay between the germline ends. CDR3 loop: CASGLGTMSSTDTQYF. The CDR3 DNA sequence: TGTGCTAGTGGTTTGGGGACGATGTCTAGCACAGATACGCAGTATTTT. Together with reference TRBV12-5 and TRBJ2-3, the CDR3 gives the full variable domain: DARVTQTPRHKVTEMGQEVTMRCQPILGHNTVFWYRQTMMQGLELLAYFRNRAPLDDSGMPKDRFSAEMPDATLATLKIQPSEPRDSAVYFCASGLGTMSSTDTQYFGPGTRLTVL.

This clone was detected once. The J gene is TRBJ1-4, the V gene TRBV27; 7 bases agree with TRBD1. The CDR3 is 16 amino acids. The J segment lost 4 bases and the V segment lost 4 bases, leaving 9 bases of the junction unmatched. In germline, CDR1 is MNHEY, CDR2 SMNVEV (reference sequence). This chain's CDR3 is CASSSPRGSDNEKLFF. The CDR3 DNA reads TGTGCCAGCAGTTCCCCCAGGGGGAGTGATAATGAAAAACTGTTTTTT.

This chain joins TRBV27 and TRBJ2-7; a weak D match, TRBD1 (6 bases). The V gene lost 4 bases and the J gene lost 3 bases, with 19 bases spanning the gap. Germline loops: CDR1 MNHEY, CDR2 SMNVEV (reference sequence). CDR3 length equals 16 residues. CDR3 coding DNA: TGTGCCAGCAGTTCCCCCACAGGGATCGGAATCTACGAGCAGTACTTC. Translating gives CASSSPTGIGIYEQYF.

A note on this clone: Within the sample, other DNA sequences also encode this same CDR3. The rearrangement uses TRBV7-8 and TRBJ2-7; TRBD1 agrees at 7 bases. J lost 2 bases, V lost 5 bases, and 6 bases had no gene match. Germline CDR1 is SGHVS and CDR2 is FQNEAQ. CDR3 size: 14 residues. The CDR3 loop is CASSLRDRPYEQYF. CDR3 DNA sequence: TGTGCCAGCAGCCTTAGGGACAGACCCTACGAGCAGTACTTC.

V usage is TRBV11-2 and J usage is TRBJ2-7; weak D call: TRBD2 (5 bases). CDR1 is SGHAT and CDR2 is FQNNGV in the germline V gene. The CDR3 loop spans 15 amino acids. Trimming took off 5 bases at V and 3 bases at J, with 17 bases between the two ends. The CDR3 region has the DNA TGTGCCAGCAGCCGGGCGGGCGAGGGTGGCTACGAGCAGTACTTC. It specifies CASSRAGEGGYEQYF.

For the CDR3, the DNA is TGTGCCAGCAGTGAATATCCGAATAGCAATCAGCCCCAGCATTTT. Protein sequence: CASSEYPNSNQPQHF. The chain has TRBV6-1 and TRBJ1-5; D remains ambiguous. V was pared by 2 bases and J by 0 bases, with 8 bases between. Germline lookup yields CDR1 MNHNS and CDR2 SASEGT. The CDR3 runs to 15 residues.

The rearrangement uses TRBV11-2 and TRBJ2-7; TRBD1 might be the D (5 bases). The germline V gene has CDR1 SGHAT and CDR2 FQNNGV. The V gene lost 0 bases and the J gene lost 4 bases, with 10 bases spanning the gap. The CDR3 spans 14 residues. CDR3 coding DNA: TGTGCCAGCAGCTTAGAAGACAGCGCTTACGAGCAGTACTTC. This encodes CASSLEDSAYEQYF.

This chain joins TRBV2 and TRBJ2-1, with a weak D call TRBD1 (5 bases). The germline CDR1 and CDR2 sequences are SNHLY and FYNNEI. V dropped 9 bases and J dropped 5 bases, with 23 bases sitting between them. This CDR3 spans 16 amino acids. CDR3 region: CASGLGLPSFNNEQFF. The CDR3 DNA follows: TGTGCCAGTGGTTTGGGGCTTCCAAGTTTCAACAATGAGCAGTTCTTC.

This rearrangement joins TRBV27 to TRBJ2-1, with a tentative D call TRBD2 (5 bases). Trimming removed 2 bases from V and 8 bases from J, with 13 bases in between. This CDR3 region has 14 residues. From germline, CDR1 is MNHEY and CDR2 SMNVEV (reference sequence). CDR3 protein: CASSLVIGKHEQFF. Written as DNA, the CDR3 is TGTGCCAGCAGTTTAGTTATCGGGAAACATGAGCAGTTCTTC.

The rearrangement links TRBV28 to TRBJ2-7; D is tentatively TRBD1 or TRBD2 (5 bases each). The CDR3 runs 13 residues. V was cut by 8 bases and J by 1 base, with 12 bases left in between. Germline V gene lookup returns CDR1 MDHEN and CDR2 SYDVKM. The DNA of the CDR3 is TGTGCCAGCGAGGGGACGGGATCCTACGAGCAGTACTTC. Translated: CASEGTGSYEQYF.

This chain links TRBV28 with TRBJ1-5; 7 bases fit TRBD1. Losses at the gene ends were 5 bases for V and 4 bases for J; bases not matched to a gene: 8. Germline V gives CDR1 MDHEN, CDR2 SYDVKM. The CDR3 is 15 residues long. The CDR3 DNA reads TGTGCCAGCAGTCCCTGGGACAGTACGAATCAGCCCCAGCATTTT. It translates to CASSPWDSTNQPQHF.

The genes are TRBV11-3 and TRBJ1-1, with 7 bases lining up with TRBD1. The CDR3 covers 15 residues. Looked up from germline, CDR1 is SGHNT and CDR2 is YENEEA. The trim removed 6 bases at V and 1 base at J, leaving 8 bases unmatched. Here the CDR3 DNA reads TGTGCCAGCAGTCGGACAGGATCCACGAACACTGAAGCTTTCTTT. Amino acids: CASSRTGSTNTEAFF. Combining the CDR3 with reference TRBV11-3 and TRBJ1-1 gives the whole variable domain EAGVVQSPRYKIIEKKQPVAFWCNPISGHNTLYWYLQNLGQGPELLIRYENEEAVDDSQLPKDRFSAERLKGVDSTLKIQPAELGDSAVYLCASSRTGSTNTEAFFGQGTRLTVV.

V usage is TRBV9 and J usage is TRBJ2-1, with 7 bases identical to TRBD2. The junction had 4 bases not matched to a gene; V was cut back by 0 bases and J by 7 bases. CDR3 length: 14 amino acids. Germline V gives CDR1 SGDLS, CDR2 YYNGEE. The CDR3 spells CASSVAGGKNEQFF. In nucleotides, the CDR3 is TGTGCCAGCAGCGTAGCGGGAGGAAAAAATGAGCAGTTCTTC.

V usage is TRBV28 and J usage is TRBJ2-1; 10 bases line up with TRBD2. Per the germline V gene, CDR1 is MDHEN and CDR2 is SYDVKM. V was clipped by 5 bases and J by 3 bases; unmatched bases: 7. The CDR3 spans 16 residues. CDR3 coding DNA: TGTGCCAGCAGTGCCAAGCTAGCGGGAGACTACAATGAGCAGTTCTTC. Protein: CASSAKLAGDYNEQFF.

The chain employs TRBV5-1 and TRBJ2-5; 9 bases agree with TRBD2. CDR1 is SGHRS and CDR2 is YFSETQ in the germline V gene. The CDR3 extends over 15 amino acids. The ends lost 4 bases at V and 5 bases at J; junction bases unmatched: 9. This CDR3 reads CASSGDGLARETQYF. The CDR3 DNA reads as TGCGCCAGCAGCGGGGATGGACTAGCGCGGGAGACCCAGTACTTC. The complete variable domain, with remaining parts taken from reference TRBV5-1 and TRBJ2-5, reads KAGVTQTPRYLIKTRGQQVTLSCSPISGHRSVSWYQQTPGQGLQFLFEYFSETQRNKGNFPGRFSGRQFSNSRSEMNVSTLELGDSALYLCASSGDGLARETQYFGPGTRLLVL.

CDR3 DNA: TGTGCCAGCAGTTTGGGTTCGAGCGGGAGGGCCGTCTCCTACGAGCAGTACTTC. Protein sequence: CASSLGSSGRAVSYEQYF. The V call is TRBV28, the J call TRBJ2-7; TRBD2 agrees at 10 bases. J was trimmed by 0 bases and V by 3 bases; bases with no gene match: 11. Germline V lookup: CDR1 MDHEN, CDR2 SYDVKM. The CDR3 sequence is 18 residues long.

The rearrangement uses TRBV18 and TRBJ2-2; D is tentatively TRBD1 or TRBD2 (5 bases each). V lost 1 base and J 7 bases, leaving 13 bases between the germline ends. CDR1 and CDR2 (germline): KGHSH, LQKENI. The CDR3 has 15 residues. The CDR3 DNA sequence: TGTGCCAGCTCACCACTCTCCAGGGACGTCGGGGAGCTGTTTTTT. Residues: CASSPLSRDVGELFF.

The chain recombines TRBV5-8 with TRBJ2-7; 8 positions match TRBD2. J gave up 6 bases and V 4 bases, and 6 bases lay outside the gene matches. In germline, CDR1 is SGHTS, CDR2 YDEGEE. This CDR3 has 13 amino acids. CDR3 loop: CASSQRGLAEQYF. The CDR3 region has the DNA TGTGCCAGCAGCCAGCGGGGGTTAGCCGAGCAGTACTTC.

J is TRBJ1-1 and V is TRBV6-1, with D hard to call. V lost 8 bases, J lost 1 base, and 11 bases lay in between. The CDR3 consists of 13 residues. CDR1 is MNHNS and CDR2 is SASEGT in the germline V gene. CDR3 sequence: CASSFEPNTEAFF. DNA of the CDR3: TGTGCCAGCTCCTTCGAACCGAACACTGAAGCTTTCTTT.